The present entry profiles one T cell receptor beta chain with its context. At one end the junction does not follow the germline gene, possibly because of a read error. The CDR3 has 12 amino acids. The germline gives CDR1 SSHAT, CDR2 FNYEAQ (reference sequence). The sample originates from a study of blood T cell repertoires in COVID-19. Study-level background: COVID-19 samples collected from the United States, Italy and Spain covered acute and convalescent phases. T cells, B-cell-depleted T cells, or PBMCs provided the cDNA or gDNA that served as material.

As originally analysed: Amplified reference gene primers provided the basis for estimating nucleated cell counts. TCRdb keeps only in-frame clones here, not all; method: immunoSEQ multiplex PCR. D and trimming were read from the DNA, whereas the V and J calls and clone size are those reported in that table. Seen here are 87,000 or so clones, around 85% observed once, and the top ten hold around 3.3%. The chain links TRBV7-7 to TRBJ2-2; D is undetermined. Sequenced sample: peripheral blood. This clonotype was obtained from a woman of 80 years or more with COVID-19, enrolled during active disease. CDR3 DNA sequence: TGTGCTAGCAGCCGTTGGCCCGGGGAGCTGTTTTTT. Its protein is CASSRWPGELFF.